The clone carrying this T cell receptor beta chain was counted at least ten times. Amplified TCR beta CDR3 regions derived from RNA transcripts. HTBI primers were employed in a first-round RT-PCR of the TCR CDR3. Each CDR3 protein is one row after TCRdb ran MiXCR on the multiplex PCR reads. The data hold more than 250,000 distinct CDR3 sequences, with roughly 15% observed a single time. The sample is drawn from a study of T cells in Graves' hyperthyroidism and ophthalmopathy. Exclusion of a patient resulted from uncontrolled infection, other autoimmune disease, pregnancy or lactation. Blood was sampled at initial diagnosis of hyperthyroidism, prior to onset of any ophthalmopathy symptoms. Germline loops: CDR1 LGHDT, CDR2 YNNKEL (reference sequence). The germline V and J ends were trimmed by 0 bases and 10 bases, with 13 bases remaining between them. This CDR3 has 15 amino acids.

The source material was blood. This TCR was recovered from a woman between 50 and 59 years old with Graves' hyperthyroidism that later progressed to Graves' ophthalmopathy. The chain has TRBV3-1 and TRBJ1-6; D is perhaps TRBD1 (5 bases). DNA for the CDR3: TGTGCCAGCAGCCAAGATGGGGGGGGATGGTCACCCCTCCACTTT. Translating gives CASSQDGGGWSPLHF. Full variable domain (remainder filled in from reference TRBV3-1 and TRBJ1-6): DTAVSQTPKYLVTQMGNDKSIKCEQNLGHDTMYWYKQDSKKFLKIMFSYNNKELIINETVPNRFSPKSPDKAHLNLHINSLELGDSAVYFCASSQDGGGWSPLHFGNGTRLTVT.